What follows are 3 T cell receptor beta chains derived from one specimen sequenced in a study of blood T cell repertoires in COVID-19. Here immunoSEQ multiplex PCR was the method, and the copy in TCRdb shows in-frame clones only, minus some. The sample lists 140,000 to 150,000 clones, about four fifths occurring once. Specimen: peripheral blood. Every receptor here comes from a human donor with acute or convalescent COVID-19. The donor label of this sample is uncertain.

This clone was recorded once. V and J are TRBV5-4 and TRBJ2-7, with a possible D match to TRBD1 (5 bases). The length of the CDR3 is 14 residues. Germline V CDR1 and CDR2: SGHNT, YYREEE (reference sequence). Trimming took 3 bases from V and 1 from J, leaving 11 bases between them. CDR3 protein: CASSSRAASYEQYF. DNA of the CDR3: TGTGCCAGCAGCTCCAGGGCTGCGTCCTACGAGCAGTACTTC.

This clone has just a few counts. The V and J genes are TRBV18 and TRBJ2-5; D ambiguous. V dropped 0 bases and J dropped 7 bases, with 12 bases sitting between them. Germline V gene lookup returns CDR1 KGHSH and CDR2 LQKENI. This CDR3 is built from 14 residues. CDR3 protein: CASSPPGVTGTQYF. The CDR3 bases are TGTGCCAGCTCACCACCCGGTGTTACGGGGACCCAGTACTTC.

This rearrangement joins TRBV3-1 (or the pseudogene TRBV3-2) to TRBJ2-1; the match to TRBD2 covers 10 bases. Germline assignment: CDR1 LGHDT and CDR2 YNNKEL (reference sequence). This CDR3 region has 15 residues. The trim removed 6 bases at V and 4 bases at J, leaving 6 bases unmatched. The CDR3 DNA follows: TGTGCCAGCAGTCCTTCTAGCGGGGGTTACAATGAGCAGTTCTTC. Amino acids: CASSPSSGGYNEQFF.